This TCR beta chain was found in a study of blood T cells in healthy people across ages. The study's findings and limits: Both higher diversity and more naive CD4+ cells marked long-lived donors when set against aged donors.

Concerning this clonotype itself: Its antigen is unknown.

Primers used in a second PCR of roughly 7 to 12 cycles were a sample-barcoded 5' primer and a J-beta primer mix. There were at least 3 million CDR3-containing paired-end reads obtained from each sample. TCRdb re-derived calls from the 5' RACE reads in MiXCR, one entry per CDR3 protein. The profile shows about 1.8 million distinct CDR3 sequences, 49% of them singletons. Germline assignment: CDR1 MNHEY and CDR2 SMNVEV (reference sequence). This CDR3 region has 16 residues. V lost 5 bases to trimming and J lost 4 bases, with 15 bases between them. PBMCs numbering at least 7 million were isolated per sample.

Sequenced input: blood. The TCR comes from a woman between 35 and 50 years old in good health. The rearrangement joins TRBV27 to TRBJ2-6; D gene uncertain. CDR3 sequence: CASSPGPAAGANVLTF. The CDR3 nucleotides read TGTGCCAGCAGTCCTGGACCGGCTGCCGGGGCCAACGTCCTGACTTTC.